This TCR beta chain is from a study of vaccination effects on CD4 cells after COVID-19. Study context: Following the second dose by a median of 72 days, the post-vaccine samples were obtained.

Germline V gene lookup returns CDR1 SGHKS and CDR2 YYEKEE (reference sequence). V lost 2 bases, J lost 3 bases, and 16 bases lay in between. The CDR3 has 16 amino acids. Profiling relied on immunoSEQ multiplex PCR, and the TCRdb table lists in-frame clones only, not all of them. The sample gives over 50,000 clones, about 80% of which show up once; 1% to 1.5% is in the top ten. Within the ViraFEST assay, antigen-specific CD4+ T cells underwent expansion with viral peptide pools prior to sequencing. It was after roughly ten days of culture that CD4+ T cells were isolated. Vaccine administered to participants consisted of two doses of either BNT162b2 or mRNA-1273. The vaccine recipients had no prior SARS-CoV-2 infection, with negative nucleocapsid antibodies. Some 2 million PBMC per well were cultured with approximately 9.7 IU/ml IL-2 and roughly 9.9 ug/ml peptides. Days 3 and 7 saw half the medium replaced with IL-2 medium.

Of note for this clone: The antigen remains unidentified.

The rearrangement links TRBV5-5 to TRBJ2-3; D gene unclear. Sequenced material: CD4+ T cells from PBMCs cultured with HCoV-229E spike peptides, taken after COVID-19 vaccination. The sequence came from a human donor who received a COVID-19 vaccine. Here the CDR3 DNA reads TGTGCCAGCAGCTTCCGGGCTACGCTGCTGACAGATACGCAGTATTTT. It encodes CASSFRATLLTDTQYF.